These 20 T cell receptor beta chains share one sample of origin, sequenced in a study of CD4+ T cells in melanoma. Here immunoSEQ multiplex PCR was the method, and the copy in TCRdb shows in-frame clones only, minus some. The sample yields 11,000 to 15,000 clones, around 70% seen once. Material: cells from a culture (not recorded whether cultured in vitro). The source is a human donor with melanoma.

The rearrangement joins TRBV16 to TRBJ2-7; a weak D match, TRBD1 (6 bases). The CDR3 contains 16 residues. Per the germline V gene, CDR1 is KGHSY and CDR2 is FQNENV. V lost 6 bases, J lost 2 bases, and 20 bases lay in between. CDR3 bases: TGTGCCAGCAGTCGACAAATTAGGACAGCTACCTACGAGCAGTACTTC. This encodes CASSRQIRTATYEQYF.

The chain uses TRBV5-4 and TRBJ1-2; TRBD1 might be the D (6 bases). Germline assignment: CDR1 SGHNT and CDR2 YYREEE (reference sequence). The CDR3 is made up of 15 amino acids. The V end lost 2 bases, the J end lost 2 bases, and 13 bases lay between the germline ends. This chain's CDR3 is CASSLGGAPNYGYTF. The DNA for the CDR3 is TGTGCCAGCAGCTTAGGGGGGGCGCCGAACTATGGCTACACCTTC.

This chain connects TRBV9 to TRBJ2-4; 9 bases are a match to TRBD1. The CDR3 has 15 amino acids. Trimming removed 0 bases from V and 6 bases from J; junction bases left unmatched: 4. CDR1 SGDLS and CDR2 YYNGEE come from the germline V gene. The CDR3: CASSVEGQGVNIQYF. CDR3 sequence (DNA): TGTGCCAGCAGCGTAGAGGGACAGGGAGTAAACATTCAGTACTTC. The whole variable domain, filled in from reference TRBV9 and TRBJ2-4, reads DSGVTQTPKHLITATGQRVTLRCSPRSGDLSVYWYQQSLDQGLQFLIQYYNGEERAKGNILERFSAQQFPDLHSELNLSSLELGDSALYFCASSVEGQGVNIQYFGAGTRLSVL.

CDR3 sequence (DNA): TGTGCCACCAGCAGAGATCGGGGTCCTAGCACAGATACGCAGTATTTT. Translated, it gives CATSRDRGPSTDTQYF. The chain carries TRBV15 and TRBJ2-3; perhaps TRBD2 as D (5 bases). V lost 0 bases, J lost 0 bases, and 10 bases lay in between. Germline CDR1 and CDR2: LNHNV and YYDKDF (reference sequence). The length of the CDR3 is 16 residues. The entire variable domain, with the rest obtained from reference TRBV15 and TRBJ2-3, is as follows: DAMVIQNPRYQVTQFGKPVTLSCSQTLNHNVMYWYQQKSSQAPKLLFHYYDKDFNNEADTPDNFQSRRPNTSFCFLDIRSPGLGDTAMYLCATSRDRGPSTDTQYFGPGTRLTVL.

The genes are TRBV6-1 and TRBJ1-5; D remains unclear. V was clipped by 3 bases and J by 3 bases, with 24 bases between them. CDR3 length equals 19 residues. Germline V gives CDR1 MNHNS, CDR2 SASEGT. The CDR3 spells CASSDVGTSRGGPNQPQHF. Here the CDR3 DNA reads TGTGCCAGCAGTGATGTGGGTACGAGCCGGGGAGGGCCCAATCAGCCCCAGCATTTT.

A remark on this clone: This is likely an artifact of a read error, given a far larger clone one base away. The chain carries TRBV4-2 and TRBJ2-5; D tentatively reads TRBD1 or TRBD2 (5 bases each). With 4 bases removed from V and 5 bases from J, the gap between germline ends came to 17 bases. In germline, CDR1 is LGHNA, CDR2 YNFKEQ. The CDR3 is made up of 15 amino acids. In nucleotides, the CDR3 is TGTGCCAGCAGCCTCGGGGCCGGGGTTCGGGAGACCCAGTACTTC. This codes for CASSLGAGVRETQYF.

The genes are TRBV9 and TRBJ1-2; weak D call: TRBD1 (6 bases). Germline loops: CDR1 SGDLS, CDR2 YYNGEE. Trimming cost V 0 bases and J 4 bases, with 13 bases left between them. The CDR3 is made up of 15 amino acids. CDR3 protein: CASSVDQVGAYGYTF. In nucleotides, the CDR3 is TGTGCCAGCAGCGTAGACCAGGTGGGGGCCTATGGCTACACCTTC.

In its sample, this clone was seen a few times. The J gene is TRBJ1-6, the V gene TRBV11-1; D call uncertain. The CDR3 spans 14 residues. Germline V gives CDR1 SGHAT, CDR2 FQDESV (reference sequence). The V end lost 2 bases, the J end lost 4 bases, and 6 bases lay between the germline ends. The CDR3 DNA is TGTGCCAGCAGCTTATTGGGGTATAATTCACCCCTCCACTTT. This translates into CASSLLGYNSPLHF. The full variable domain, in which reference TRBV11-1 and TRBJ1-6 provide the parts outside the CDR3, is EAEVAQSPRYKITEKSQAVAFWCDPISGHATLYWYRQILGQGPELLVQFQDESVVDDSQLPKDRFSAERLKGVDSTLKIQPAELGDSAMYLCASSLLGYNSPLHFGNGTRLTVT.

This chain connects TRBV6-6 to TRBJ2-2, with 8 bases aligning to TRBD2. V was clipped by 7 bases and J by 4 bases; unmatched bases: 5. This CDR3 has 14 amino acids. Per germline, CDR1 MNHNY and CDR2 SVGAGI (reference sequence). The chain's CDR3 is CASTGGFGTGELFF. For the CDR3, the DNA is TGTGCCAGCACGGGGGGGTTCGGCACCGGGGAGCTGTTTTTT.

This chain links TRBV5-1 with TRBJ1-1; TRBD1 might be the D (5 bases). The CDR3 covers 14 residues. The germline V gene encodes CDR1 SGHRS and CDR2 YFSETQ. Trimming left V 0 bases short and J 1 base short, with 7 bases between. Written as DNA, the CDR3 is TGCGCCAGCAGCTTGGGACAGACGAACACTGAAGCTTTCTTT. It specifies CASSLGQTNTEAFF. Full variable domain (rest looked up from reference TRBV5-1 and TRBJ1-1): KAGVTQTPRYLIKTRGQQVTLSCSPISGHRSVSWYQQTPGQGLQFLFEYFSETQRNKGNFPGRFSGRQFSNSRSEMNVSTLELGDSALYLCASSLGQTNTEAFFGQGTRLTVV.

The chain is built from TRBV19 and TRBJ2-6; D is unresolved. Germline CDR1 LNHDA, CDR2 SQIVND (reference sequence). V dropped 2 bases and J dropped 2 bases, with 10 bases sitting between them. The CDR3 covers 16 residues. The CDR3 bases are TGTGCCAGTAGTATATCTACACTCCCTGGGGCCAACGTCCTGACTTTC. Its protein product is CASSISTLPGANVLTF.

V and J are TRBV15 and TRBJ1-1, with D perhaps matching TRBD1 (6 bases). V was clipped by 0 bases and J by 10 bases, with 12 bases between them. The germline V gene encodes CDR1 LNHNV and CDR2 YYDKDF (reference sequence). The CDR3 sequence is 13 residues long. CDR3: CATSRDWGAAAFF. CDR3 nucleotide sequence: TGTGCCACCAGCAGAGATTGGGGGGCAGCAGCTTTCTTT.

This chain links TRBV27 with TRBJ1-3; D unresolved. This CDR3 comprises 13 residues. The germline gives CDR1 MNHEY, CDR2 SMNVEV (reference sequence). Trimming took 2 bases from V and 2 from J, leaving 4 bases between them. The CDR3 protein is CASSLLPGNTIYF. The CDR3 nucleotides are TGTGCCAGCAGTTTACTCCCTGGAAACACCATATATTTT.

V gene TRBV15 combines with J gene TRBJ1-5; D is undetermined. V lost 1 base and J lost 0, with 7 bases in between. The CDR3 runs to 15 residues. The V gene's germline CDR1 is LNHNV and CDR2 YYDKDF (reference sequence). CDR3 DNA sequence: TGTGCCACCAGCAGAGGCGGGAATAGCAATCAGCCCCAGCATTTT. It translates to CATSRGGNSNQPQHF.

The chain is built from TRBV19 and TRBJ2-7; 8 positions match TRBD2. The germline gives CDR1 LNHDA, CDR2 SQIVND (reference sequence). J gave up 7 bases and V 4 bases, and 9 bases lay outside the gene matches. The CDR3 loop spans 14 amino acids. The CDR3 spells CASSTLTSDWEQYF. The CDR3 coding sequence is TGTGCCAGTAGTACCCTGACTAGCGATTGGGAGCAGTACTTC.

A few counts support this clone. This chain joins TRBV7-9 and TRBJ1-6; D possibly corresponds to TRBD1 (6 bases). Germline CDR1 SEHNR, CDR2 FQNEAQ (reference sequence). Trimming took 5 bases from V and 9 from J, leaving 14 bases between them. The CDR3 is 14 amino acids. This CDR3 is CASSRGGVGSPLHF. CDR3 nucleotides: TGTGCCAGCAGCCGAGGGGGGGTGGGTTCACCCCTCCACTTT. The whole variable domain, filled in from reference TRBV7-9 and TRBJ1-6, reads DTGVSQNPRHKITKRGQNVTFRCDPISEHNRLYWYRQTLGQGPEFLTYFQNEAQLEKSRLLSDRFSAERPKGSFSTLEIQRTEQGDSAMYLCASSRGGVGSPLHFGNGTRLTVT.

The chain has TRBV18 and TRBJ1-1; D is undetermined. From germline, CDR1 is KGHSH and CDR2 LQKENI. Deletions cut 6 bases from V and 5 bases from J, with 13 bases between. The CDR3 sequence is 13 residues long. CDR3 amino acids: CASSYGPGTEAFF. CDR3 sequence (DNA): TGTGCCAGCTCCTATGGTCCCGGGACTGAAGCTTTCTTT.

DNA for the CDR3: TGTGCCAGCAGCGAGCAGGGGCAGGCTTTCTTT. Protein sequence: CASSEQGQAFF. J is TRBJ1-1 and V is TRBV7-9; D is possibly TRBD1 (6 bases). Trimming left V 5 bases short and J 11 bases short, with 12 bases between. Germline V gene data show CDR1 as SEHNR and CDR2 as FQNEAQ (reference sequence). The CDR3 has 11 amino acids.

By its share, this clone is medium-sized. One junction end does not reproduce the germline sequence, and a read error may be involved. The genes are TRBV7-7 and TRBJ2-2, with a tentative D call TRBD1 (6 bases). The germline V gene encodes CDR1 SSHAT and CDR2 FNYEAQ (reference sequence). CDR3 length: 14 residues. For the CDR3, the DNA is TGTGCTAGCAGCTTGACAGGGAACACCGGGGAGCTGTTTTTT. Its translation: CASSLTGNTGELFF.

The chain joins TRBV5-1 to TRBJ1-2; TRBD1 might be the D (5 bases). V was cut by 2 bases and J by 5 bases, with 16 bases left in between. CDR1 and CDR2 (germline): SGHRS, YFSETQ. The CDR3 extends over 15 amino acids. CDR3 in amino acids: CASSLRKGRGYGYTF. For the CDR3, the DNA is TGCGCCAGCAGCTTACGCAAGGGGAGGGGATATGGCTACACCTTC.